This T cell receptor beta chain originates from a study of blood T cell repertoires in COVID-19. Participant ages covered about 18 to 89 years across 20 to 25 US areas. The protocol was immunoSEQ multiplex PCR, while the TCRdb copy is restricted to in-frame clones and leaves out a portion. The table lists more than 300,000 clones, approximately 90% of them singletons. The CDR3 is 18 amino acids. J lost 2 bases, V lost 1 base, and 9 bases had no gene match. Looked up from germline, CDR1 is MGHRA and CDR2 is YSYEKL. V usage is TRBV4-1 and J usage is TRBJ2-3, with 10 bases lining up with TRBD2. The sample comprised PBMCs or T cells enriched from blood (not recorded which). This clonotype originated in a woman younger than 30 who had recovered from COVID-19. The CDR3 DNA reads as TGCGCCAGCAGCCAAGGCGGTCTAGCGGGGGACCTCACAGATACGCAGTATTTT. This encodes CASSQGGLAGDLTDTQYF.